One sample yielded the 3 T cell receptor beta chains listed below, sequenced in a study of T cell responses to AZD1222 COVID-19 vaccine. Clones were sequenced by immunoSEQ multiplex PCR, and TCRdb holds only the in-frame ones, with some missing. The data hold around 100,000 clones, with approximately 83% observed a single time. The starting material was peripheral blood, obtained on day 0 of AZD1222 vaccination. The receptors here all came from an adult in good health.

V is TRBV28 and J is TRBJ2-7; D gene uncertain. Germline V CDR1 and CDR2: MDHEN, SYDVKM. The CDR3 contains 14 residues. The V gene lost 2 bases and the J gene lost 3 bases, with 11 bases spanning the gap. The CDR3 spells CASSLATSLYEQYF. Here the CDR3 DNA reads TGTGCCAGCAGTTTAGCCACTTCCCTCTACGAGCAGTACTTC.

The chain joins TRBV20-1 to TRBJ2-1; weak D call: TRBD2 (6 bases). Germline V gene sequence: CDR1 DFQATT, CDR2 SNEGSKA (reference sequence). This CDR3 is 11 amino acids long. Trimming removed 6 bases from V and 9 bases from J, with 12 bases in between. CDR3 amino acids: CSALGRGEQFF. CDR3 DNA: TGCAGTGCCCTAGGGCGGGGTGAGCAGTTCTTC.

V usage is TRBV7-2 and J usage is TRBJ1-3; a possible D gene is TRBD1 (5 bases). Trimming shortened V by 3 bases and J by 0 bases, and 9 bases separated the two germline ends. The CDR3 loop spans 15 amino acids. In germline, CDR1 is SGHTA, CDR2 FQGNSA. CDR3 sequence: CASSLAGSSGNTIYF. CDR3 bases: TGTGCCAGCAGCTTGGCAGGGAGCTCTGGAAACACCATATATTTT. Complete variable domain (other parts from reference TRBV7-2 and TRBJ1-3): GAGVSQSPSNKVTEKGKDVELRCDPISGHTALYWYRQSLGQGLEFLIYFQGNSAPDKSGLPSDRFSAERTGGSVSTLTIQRTQQEDSAVYLCASSLAGSSGNTIYFGEGSWLTVV.